What follows describes a single T cell receptor (beta chain). The ends lost 4 bases at V and 4 bases at J; junction bases unmatched: 4. The CDR3 totals 13 residues. Per the germline V gene, CDR1 is SGHRS and CDR2 is YFSETQ. Using immunoSEQ multiplex PCR, the repertoire was profiled, and TCRdb retains in-frame clones only, with some absent. Altogether approximately 97,000 clones are present, about 95% being singletons, with the ten largest covering 0.89%. This record belongs to a study of cytomegalovirus exposure and HLA in healthy donors. The sample consisted of PBMCs. This sequence joins TRBV5-1 and TRBJ1-1; TRBD1 matches 7 bases. The sequence was collected from a young woman in good health and CMV-seronegative. CDR3 residues: CASSGTESTEAFF. The CDR3 DNA reads as TGCGCCAGCAGCGGGACAGAGAGCACTGAAGCTTTCTTT.